This paragraph covers one T cell receptor beta chain sequence. What it recognizes is unknown. The sample is drawn from a study of long-term antiretroviral therapy in people with HIV. Study information: The earliest samples came about a decade before the 2015 immediate-ART recommendation. Study-level points and caveats: Clonotypes expanded prior to ART showed repertoire dominance at all sampled time points.

Samples were assayed with immunoSEQ v3.0 at survey level. Assay: immunoSEQ multiplex PCR; the TCRdb copy retains only in-frame clones and omits some. The sample yields over 10,000 clones, approximately 80% seen once. Germline V CDR1 and CDR2: SNHLY, FYNNEI. This CDR3 is 15 amino acids long. V lost 7 bases and J 4 bases, leaving 17 bases between the germline ends. A minimum of one pre-ART and two post-ART PBMC samples existed for each donor. This TCR came from a woman between 40 and 55 years old with HIV. The starting material was unsorted PBMCs, obtained 0.5 years before starting antiretroviral therapy. The J gene is TRBJ1-5, the V gene TRBV2; D not certain. The CDR3 region is CASKMGLASNQPQHF. CDR3 nucleotide sequence: TGTGCCAGCAAGATGGGCCTGGCATCGAATCAGCCCCAGCATTTT. The full variable domain, rest sourced from reference TRBV2 and TRBJ1-5, is EPEVTQTPSHQVTQMGQEVILRCVPISNHLYFYWYRQILGQKVEFLVSFYNNEISEKSEIFDDQFSVERPDGSNFTLKIRSTKLEDSAMYFCASKMGLASNQPQHFGDGTRLSIL.